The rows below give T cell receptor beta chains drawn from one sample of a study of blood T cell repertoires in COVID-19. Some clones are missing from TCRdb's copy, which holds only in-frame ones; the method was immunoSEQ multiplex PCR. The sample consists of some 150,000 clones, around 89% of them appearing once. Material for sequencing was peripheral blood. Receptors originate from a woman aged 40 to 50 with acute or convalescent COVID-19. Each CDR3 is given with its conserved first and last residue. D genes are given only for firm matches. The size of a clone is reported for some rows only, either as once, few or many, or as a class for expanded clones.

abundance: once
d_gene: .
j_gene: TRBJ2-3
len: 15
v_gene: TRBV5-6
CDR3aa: CASSLGGGVTDTQYF
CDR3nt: TGTGCCAGCAGCTTGGGGGGAGGAGTGACAGATACGCAGTATTTT

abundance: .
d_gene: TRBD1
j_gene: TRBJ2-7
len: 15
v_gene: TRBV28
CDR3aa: CASSFMGQPSYEQYF
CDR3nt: TGTGCCAGCAGTTTTATGGGACAGCCGAGCTACGAGCAGTACTTC

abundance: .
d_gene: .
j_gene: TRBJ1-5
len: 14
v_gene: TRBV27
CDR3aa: CASSGPGGVEPQHF
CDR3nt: TGTGCCAGCTCAGGGCCCGGCGGGGTAGAGCCCCAGCATTTT

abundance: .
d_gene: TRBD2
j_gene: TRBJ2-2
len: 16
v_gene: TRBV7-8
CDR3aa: CASSFGLAGGVGELFF
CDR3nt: TGTGCCAGCAGCTTCGGACTAGCGGGGGGCGTCGGGGAGCTGTTTTTT

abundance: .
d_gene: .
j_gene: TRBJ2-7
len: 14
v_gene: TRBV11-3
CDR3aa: CASSFRSGTYEQYF
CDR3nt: TGTGCCAGCAGCTTTCGGAGCGGTACCTACGAGCAGTACTTC

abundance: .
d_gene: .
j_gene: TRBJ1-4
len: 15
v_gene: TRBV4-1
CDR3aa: CASSQPGITNEKLFF
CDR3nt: TGCGCCAGCAGCCAACCAGGGATTACTAATGAAAAACTGTTTTTT

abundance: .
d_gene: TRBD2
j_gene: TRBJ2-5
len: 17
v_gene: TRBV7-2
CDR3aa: CASRRRLAGGPRETQYF
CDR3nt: TGTGCCAGCAGACGGAGACTAGCGGGAGGGCCCCGAGAGACCCAGTACTTC

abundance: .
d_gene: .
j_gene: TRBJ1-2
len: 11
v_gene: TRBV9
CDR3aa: CASSTDYGYTF
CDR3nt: TGTGCCAGCAGCACGGACTATGGCTACACCTTC

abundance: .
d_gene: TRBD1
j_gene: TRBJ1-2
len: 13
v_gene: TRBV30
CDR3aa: CAYTKGTGRGYTF
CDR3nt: TGTGCCTATACAAAAGGGACAGGACGGGGCTACACCTTC

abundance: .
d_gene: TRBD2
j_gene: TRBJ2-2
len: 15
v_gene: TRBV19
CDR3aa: CASSKRREIAGELFF
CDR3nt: TGTGCCAGTAGTAAGCGGCGGGAGATCGCCGGGGAGCTGTTTTTT

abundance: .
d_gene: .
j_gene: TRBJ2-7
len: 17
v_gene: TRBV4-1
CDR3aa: CASSQEGLTDSSYEQYF
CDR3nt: TGCGCCAGCAGCCAAGAGGGCTTGACAGACAGCTCCTACGAGCAGTACTTC

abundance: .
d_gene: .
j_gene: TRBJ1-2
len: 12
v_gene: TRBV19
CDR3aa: CASSISDYGYTF
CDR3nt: TGTGCCAGTAGTATATCAGACTATGGCTACACCTTC

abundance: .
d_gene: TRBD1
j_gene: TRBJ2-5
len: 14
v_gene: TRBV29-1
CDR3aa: CSVVSGAGGETQYF
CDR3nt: TGCAGCGTTGTCTCAGGGGCAGGGGGAGAGACCCAGTACTTC

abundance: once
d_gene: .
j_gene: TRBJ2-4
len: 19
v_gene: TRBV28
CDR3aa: CASSLSSLRQHLAKNIQYF
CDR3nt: TGTGCCAGCAGTTTATCTTCACTCCGACAGCACCTAGCCAAAAACATTCAGTACTTC